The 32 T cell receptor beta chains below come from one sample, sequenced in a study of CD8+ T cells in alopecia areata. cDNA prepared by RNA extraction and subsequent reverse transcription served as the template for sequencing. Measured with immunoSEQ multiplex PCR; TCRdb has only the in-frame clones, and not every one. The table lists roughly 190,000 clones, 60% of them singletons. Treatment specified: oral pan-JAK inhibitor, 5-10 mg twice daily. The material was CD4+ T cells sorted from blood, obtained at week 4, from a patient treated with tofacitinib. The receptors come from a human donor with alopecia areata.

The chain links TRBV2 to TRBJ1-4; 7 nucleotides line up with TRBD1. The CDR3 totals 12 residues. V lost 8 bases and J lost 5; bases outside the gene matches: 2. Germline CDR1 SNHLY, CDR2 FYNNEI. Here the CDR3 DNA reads TGTGCCAGCGCAGGGGGGAATGAAAAACTGTTTTTT. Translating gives CASAGGNEKLFF.

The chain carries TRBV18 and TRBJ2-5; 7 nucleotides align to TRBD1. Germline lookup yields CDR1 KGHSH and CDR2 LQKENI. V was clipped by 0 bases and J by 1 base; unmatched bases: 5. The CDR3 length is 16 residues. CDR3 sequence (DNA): TGTGCCAGCTCACCACCGCTGGGGACAGTCCAAGAGACCCAGTACTTC. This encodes CASSPPLGTVQETQYF.

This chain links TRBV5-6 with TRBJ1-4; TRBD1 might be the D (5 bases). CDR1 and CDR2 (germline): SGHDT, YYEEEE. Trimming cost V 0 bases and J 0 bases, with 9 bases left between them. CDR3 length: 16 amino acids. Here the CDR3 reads CASSLVGQATNEKLFF. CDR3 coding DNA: TGTGCCAGCAGCTTGGTCGGACAAGCAACTAATGAAAAACTGTTTTTT. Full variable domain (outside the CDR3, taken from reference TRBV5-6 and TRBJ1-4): DAGVTQSPTHLIKTRGQQVTLRCSPKSGHDTVSWYQQALGQGPQFIFQYYEEEERQRGNFPDRFSGHQFPNYSSELNVNALLLGDSALYLCASSLVGQATNEKLFFGSGTQLSVL.

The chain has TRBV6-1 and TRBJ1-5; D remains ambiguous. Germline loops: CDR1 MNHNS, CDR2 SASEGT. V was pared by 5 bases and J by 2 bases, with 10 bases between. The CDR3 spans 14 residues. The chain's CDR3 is CASSPLKGNQPQHF. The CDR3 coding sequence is TGTGCCAGCAGTCCCCTGAAGGGCAATCAGCCCCAGCATTTT.

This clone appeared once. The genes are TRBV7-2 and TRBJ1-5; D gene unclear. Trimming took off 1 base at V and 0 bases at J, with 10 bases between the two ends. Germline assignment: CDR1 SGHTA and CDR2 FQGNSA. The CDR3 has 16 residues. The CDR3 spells CASSLVGGSSNQPQHF. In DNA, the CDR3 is TGTGCCAGCAGCTTAGTGGGAGGGAGTAGCAATCAGCCCCAGCATTTT.

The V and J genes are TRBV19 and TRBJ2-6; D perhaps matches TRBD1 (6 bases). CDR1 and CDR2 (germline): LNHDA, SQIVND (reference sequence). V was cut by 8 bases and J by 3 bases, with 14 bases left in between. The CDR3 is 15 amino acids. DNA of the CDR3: TGTGCCAGTGATTCTGAAGGGGGTGGGGCCAACGTCCTGACTTTC. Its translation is CASDSEGGGANVLTF.

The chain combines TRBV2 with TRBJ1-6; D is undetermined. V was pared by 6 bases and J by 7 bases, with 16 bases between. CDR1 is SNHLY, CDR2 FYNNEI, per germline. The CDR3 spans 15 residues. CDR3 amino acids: CASRAWGVGNSPLHF. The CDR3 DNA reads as TGTGCCAGCAGGGCCTGGGGAGTCGGCAATTCACCCCTCCACTTT.

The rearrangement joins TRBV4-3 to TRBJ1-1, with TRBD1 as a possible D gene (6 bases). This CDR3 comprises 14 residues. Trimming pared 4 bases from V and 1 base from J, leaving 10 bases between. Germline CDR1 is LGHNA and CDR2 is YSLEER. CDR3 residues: CASSLDRRNTEAFF. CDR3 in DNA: TGCGCCAGCAGCCTCGACAGGCGGAACACTGAAGCTTTCTTT.

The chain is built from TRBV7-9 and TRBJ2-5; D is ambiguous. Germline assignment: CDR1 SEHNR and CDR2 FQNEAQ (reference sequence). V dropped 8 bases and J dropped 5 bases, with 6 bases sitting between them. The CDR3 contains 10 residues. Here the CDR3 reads CASGVETQYF. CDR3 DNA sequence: TGTGCCAGCGGCGTGGAGACCCAGTACTTC.

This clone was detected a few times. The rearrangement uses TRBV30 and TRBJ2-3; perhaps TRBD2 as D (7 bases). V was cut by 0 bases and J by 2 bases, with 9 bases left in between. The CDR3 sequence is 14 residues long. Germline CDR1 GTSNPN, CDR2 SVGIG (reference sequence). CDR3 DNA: TGTGCCTGGAGTGTCGGGGGGCCCACAGATACGCAGTATTTT. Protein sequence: CAWSVGGPTDTQYF.

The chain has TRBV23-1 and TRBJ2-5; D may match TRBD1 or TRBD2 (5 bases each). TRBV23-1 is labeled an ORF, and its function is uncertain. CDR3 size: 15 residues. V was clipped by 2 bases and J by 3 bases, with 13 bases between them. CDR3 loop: CASSQPGTVKETQYF. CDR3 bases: TGCGCCAGCAGTCAACCCGGGACGGTGAAAGAGACCCAGTACTTC.

The CDR3 here is CASSFRGDYGYTF. CDR3 coding DNA: TGCGCCAGCAGCTTTCGGGGCGACTATGGCTACACCTTC. The chain is built from TRBV5-1 and TRBJ1-2, with D maybe TRBD1 (5 bases). Trimming cost V 2 bases and J 3 bases, with 8 bases left between them. Germline CDR1 reads SGHRS; CDR2 reads YFSETQ. The CDR3 totals 13 residues. The variable domain in full, completed from reference TRBV5-1 and TRBJ1-2, reads KAGVTQTPRYLIKTRGQQVTLSCSPISGHRSVSWYQQTPGQGLQFLFEYFSETQRNKGNFPGRFSGRQFSNSRSEMNVSTLELGDSALYLCASSFRGDYGYTFGSGTRLTVV.

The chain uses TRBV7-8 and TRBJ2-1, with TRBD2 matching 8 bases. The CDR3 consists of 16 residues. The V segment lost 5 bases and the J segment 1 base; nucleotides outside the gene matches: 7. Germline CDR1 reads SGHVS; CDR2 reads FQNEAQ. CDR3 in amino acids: CASSEAGAKSYNEQFF. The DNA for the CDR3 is TGTGCCAGCAGCGAAGCGGGGGCCAAATCCTACAATGAGCAGTTCTTC. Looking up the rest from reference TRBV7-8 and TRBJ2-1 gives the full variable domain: GAGVSQSPRYKVAKRGQDVALRCDPISGHVSLFWYQQALGQGPEFLTYFQNEAQLDKSGLPSDRFFAERPEGSVSTLKIQRTQQEDSAVYLCASSEAGAKSYNEQFFGPGTRLTVL.

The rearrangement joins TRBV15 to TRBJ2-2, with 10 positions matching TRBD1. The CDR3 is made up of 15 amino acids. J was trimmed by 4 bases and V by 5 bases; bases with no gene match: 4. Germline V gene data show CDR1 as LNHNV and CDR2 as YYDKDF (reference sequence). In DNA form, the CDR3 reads TGTGCCACCAGCCCGGGACAGGGGTCCACCGGGGAGCTGTTTTTT. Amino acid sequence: CATSPGQGSTGELFF.

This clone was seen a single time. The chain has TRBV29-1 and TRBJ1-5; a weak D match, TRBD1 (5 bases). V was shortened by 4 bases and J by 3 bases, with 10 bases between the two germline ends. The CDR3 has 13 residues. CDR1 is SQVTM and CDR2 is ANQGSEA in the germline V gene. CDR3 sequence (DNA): TGCAGCGTTGTATCGGGGCTCAATCAGCCCCAGCATTTT. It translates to CSVVSGLNQPQHF.

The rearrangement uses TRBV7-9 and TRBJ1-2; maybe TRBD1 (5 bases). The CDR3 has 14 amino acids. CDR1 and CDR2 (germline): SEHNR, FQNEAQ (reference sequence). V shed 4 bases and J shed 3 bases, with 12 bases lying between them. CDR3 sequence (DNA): TGTGCCAGCAGCTCTTCCGCAGGGCACTATGGCTACACCTTC. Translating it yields CASSSSAGHYGYTF.

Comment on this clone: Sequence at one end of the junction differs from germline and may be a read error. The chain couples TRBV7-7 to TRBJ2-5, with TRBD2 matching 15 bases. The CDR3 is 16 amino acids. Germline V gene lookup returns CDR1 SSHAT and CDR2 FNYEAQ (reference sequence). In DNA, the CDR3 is TGTGCTAGCAGCGCCACGGGACTAGCGGGGGGTGAGACCCAGTACTTC. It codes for CASSATGLAGGETQYF.

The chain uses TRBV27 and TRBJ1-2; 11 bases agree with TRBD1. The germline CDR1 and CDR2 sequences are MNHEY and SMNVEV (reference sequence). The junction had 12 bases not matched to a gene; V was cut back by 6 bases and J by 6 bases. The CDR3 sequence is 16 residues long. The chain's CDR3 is CASSRLDRGRGHGYTF. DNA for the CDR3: TGTGCCAGCAGCCGTCTGGACAGGGGGCGCGGCCATGGCTACACCTTC.

Written as DNA, the CDR3 is TGTGCCAGCAGCTTTCCGGGACCGAACACCGGGGAGCTGTTTTTT. Protein product: CASSFPGPNTGELFF. This chain connects TRBV5-4 to TRBJ2-2; D possibly uses TRBD1 or TRBD2 (5 bases each). In germline, CDR1 is SGHNT, CDR2 YYREEE (reference sequence). V shed 2 bases and J shed 0 bases, with 8 bases lying between them. The CDR3 has 15 amino acids.

CDR3 coding DNA: TGCAGTGCTAGCTCCACAGATACGCAGTATTTT. Amino acids: CSASSTDTQYF. V gene TRBV20-1 combines with J gene TRBJ2-3; D uncertain. V was pared by 3 bases and J by 2 bases, with 3 bases between. The CDR3 runs 11 residues. Germline values: CDR1 DFQATT, CDR2 SNEGSKA (reference sequence).

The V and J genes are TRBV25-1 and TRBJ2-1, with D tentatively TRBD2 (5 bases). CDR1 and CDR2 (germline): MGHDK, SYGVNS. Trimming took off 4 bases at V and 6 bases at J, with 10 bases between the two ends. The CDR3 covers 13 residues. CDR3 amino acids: CASSAWLANEQFF. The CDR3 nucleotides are TGTGCCAGCAGTGCATGGCTAGCCAATGAGCAGTTCTTC.

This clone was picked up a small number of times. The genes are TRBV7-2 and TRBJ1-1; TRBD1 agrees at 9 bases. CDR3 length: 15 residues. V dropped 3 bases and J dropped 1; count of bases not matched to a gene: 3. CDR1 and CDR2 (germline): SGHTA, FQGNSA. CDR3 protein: CASSFATGGNTEAFF. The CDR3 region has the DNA TGTGCCAGCAGCTTCGCGACAGGGGGGAACACTGAAGCTTTCTTT.

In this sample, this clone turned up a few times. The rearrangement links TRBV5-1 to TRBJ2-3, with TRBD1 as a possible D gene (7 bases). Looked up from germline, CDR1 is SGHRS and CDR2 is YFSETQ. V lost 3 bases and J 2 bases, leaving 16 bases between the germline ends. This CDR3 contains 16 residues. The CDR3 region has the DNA TGCGCCAGCAGCTCTGGACAGGACTATTTCACAGATACGCAGTATTTT. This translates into CASSSGQDYFTDTQYF. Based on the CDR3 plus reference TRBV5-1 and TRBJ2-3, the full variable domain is KAGVTQTPRYLIKTRGQQVTLSCSPISGHRSVSWYQQTPGQGLQFLFEYFSETQRNKGNFPGRFSGRQFSNSRSEMNVSTLELGDSALYLCASSSGQDYFTDTQYFGPGTRLTVL.

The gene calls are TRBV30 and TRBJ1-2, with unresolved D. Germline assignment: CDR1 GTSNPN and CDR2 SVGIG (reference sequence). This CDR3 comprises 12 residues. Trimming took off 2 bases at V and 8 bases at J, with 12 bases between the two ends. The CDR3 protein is CAWSRQNLGYTF. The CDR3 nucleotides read TGTGCCTGGAGTAGGCAAAACCTCGGCTACACCTTC. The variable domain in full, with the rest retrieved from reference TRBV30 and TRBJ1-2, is SQTIHQWPATLVQPVGSPLSLECTVEGTSNPNLYWYRQAAGRGLQLLFYSVGIGQISSEVPQNLSASRPQDRQFILSSKKLLLSDSGFYLCAWSRQNLGYTFGSGTRLTVV.

The CDR3 reads CASSIRGYEQYF. For the CDR3, the DNA is TGTGCCAGCAGCATCCGAGGTTACGAGCAGTACTTC. This chain links TRBV5-4 with TRBJ2-7, with D unclear. V gave up 4 bases and J gave up 4 bases, with 9 bases separating them. Germline values: CDR1 SGHNT, CDR2 YYREEE (reference sequence). The CDR3 length is 12 residues.

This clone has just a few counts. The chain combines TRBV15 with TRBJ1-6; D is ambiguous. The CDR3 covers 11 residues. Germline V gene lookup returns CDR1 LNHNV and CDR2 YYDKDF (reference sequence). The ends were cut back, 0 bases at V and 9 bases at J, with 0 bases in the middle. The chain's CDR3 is CATSRDSPLHF. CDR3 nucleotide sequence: TGTGCCACCAGCAGAGATTCACCCCTCCACTTT.

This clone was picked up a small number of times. The CDR3 here is CASSLDYSPLHF. The CDR3 coding sequence is TGTGCCAGCAGCTTGGATTATTCACCCCTCCACTTT. The chain carries TRBV7-2 and TRBJ1-6; no definite D call. Trimming removed 3 bases at V and 8 bases at J, with 5 bases between. Germline CDR1 is SGHTA and CDR2 is FQGNSA. The CDR3 sequence is 12 residues long. Full variable domain (rest looked up from reference TRBV7-2 and TRBJ1-6): GAGVSQSPSNKVTEKGKDVELRCDPISGHTALYWYRQSLGQGLEFLIYFQGNSAPDKSGLPSDRFSAERTGGSVSTLTIQRTQQEDSAVYLCASSLDYSPLHFGNGTRLTVT.

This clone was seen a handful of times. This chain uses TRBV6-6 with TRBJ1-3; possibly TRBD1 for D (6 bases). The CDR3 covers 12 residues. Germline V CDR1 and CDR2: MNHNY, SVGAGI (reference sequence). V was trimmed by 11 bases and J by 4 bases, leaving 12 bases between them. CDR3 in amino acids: CAARTAGNTIYF. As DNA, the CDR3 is TGTGCCGCTCGGACAGCGGGAAACACCATATATTTT.

CDR3 DNA sequence: TGTGCCAGCAGCGGGACAGTGGTCCCGAATCAGCCCCAGCATTTT. Translation: CASSGTVVPNQPQHF. The rearrangement uses TRBV2 and TRBJ1-5, with 7 bases matching TRBD1. The junction had 9 bases not matched to a gene; V was cut back by 6 bases and J by 4 bases. This CDR3 has 15 residues. Germline assignment: CDR1 SNHLY and CDR2 FYNNEI.

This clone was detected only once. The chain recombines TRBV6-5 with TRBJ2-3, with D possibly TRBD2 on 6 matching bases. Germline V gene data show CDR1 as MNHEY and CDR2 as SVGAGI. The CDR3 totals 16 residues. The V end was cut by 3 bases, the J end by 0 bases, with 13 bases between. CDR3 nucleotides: TGTGCCAGCAGTTATGCGGGGTCATCTAGCACAGATACGCAGTATTTT. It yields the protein CASSYAGSSSTDTQYF.

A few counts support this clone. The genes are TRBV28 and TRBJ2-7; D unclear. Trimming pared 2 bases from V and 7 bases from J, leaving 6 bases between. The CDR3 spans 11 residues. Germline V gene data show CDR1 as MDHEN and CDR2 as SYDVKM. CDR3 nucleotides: TGTGCCAGCAGTTTAACCAGGGAGCAGTACTTC. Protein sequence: CASSLTREQYF.

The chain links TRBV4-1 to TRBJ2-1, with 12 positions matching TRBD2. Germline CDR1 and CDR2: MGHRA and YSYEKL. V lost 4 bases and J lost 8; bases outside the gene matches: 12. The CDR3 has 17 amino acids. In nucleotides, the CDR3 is TGCGCCAGCAGCCGCGGGACTAGCGGGCCTTGGGCATATGAGCAGTTCTTC. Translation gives CASSRGTSGPWAYEQFF.